The source of this T cell receptor (beta chain) is a study of blood T cell repertoires in COVID-19. Study summary: The analysed material was cDNA or gDNA that came from T cells, B-cell-depleted T cells, or PBMCs.

Adults between roughly 18 and 95 years of age took part from 24 US areas. Cohorts were determined from participant-reported clinical history. As processed by the authors: Reference gene primer amplification yielded estimated nucleated cell counts. Measured with immunoSEQ multiplex PCR; TCRdb has only the in-frame clones, and not every one. V and J calls and clone size are given by that table; D and trimming were obtained from the DNA. The repertoire holds under 350,000 clones, more than 75% seen once, with about 4.1% in the top ten. V dropped 4 bases and J dropped 10 bases, with 28 bases sitting between them. Germline V gene sequence: CDR1 LGHDT, CDR2 YNNKEL (reference sequence). The CDR3 spans 17 residues.

The TCR originated in a man aged 25-45 years who had recovered from COVID-19. This chain uses TRBV3-1 (or the pseudogene TRBV3-2) with TRBJ2-5, with a tentative D call TRBD2 (6 bases). Sequencing input: PBMCs or T cells enriched from blood (not recorded which). CDR3 loop: CASSLGLGLLAQGDQYF. For the CDR3, the DNA is TGTGCCAGCAGCCTGGGATTGGGACTTCTTGCACAAGGGGACCAGTACTTC.